This T cell receptor (beta chain) was sequenced for a study of naive and memory T cell subsets. Points from the study as a whole: Possibly reflecting memory cells re-expressing CD45RA, a few larger clonotypes occurred in naive repertoires, especially CD8. Clonotypes are single alpha or beta chains, not paired receptors.

Germline V gene sequence: CDR1 DFQATT, CDR2 SNEGSKA (reference sequence). V lost 6 bases and J lost 2; bases outside the gene matches: 6. The CDR3 is 14 amino acids. For this clonotype: Antigen specificity is unknown.

Two oligonucleotides, mixed equimolar, formed the beta constant-region primer covering TRBC1 and TRBC2. Four rounds of PCR amplified the ligated cDNA using nested alpha and beta constant-region primers plus SP2. TCRdb independently ran MiXCR on the UMI-ligation and nested PCR reads; one entry per CDR3 protein. Found here are tens of thousands of distinct CDR3 sequences, over 8.5% of them singletons; the top ten hold approximately 1.1%. CD8 T cells were positively selected from what remained after CD4 positive selection. The sample was naive CD8+ T cells from blood. This chain connects TRBV20-1 to TRBJ2-7, with 11 bases fitting TRBD2. The clonotype comes from a human donor in good health. The CDR3 protein is CSATLAGDPYEQYF. The CDR3 region has the DNA TGCAGTGCCACACTAGCGGGGGACCCCTACGAGCAGTACTTC.